This T cell receptor (beta chain) derives from a study of blood T cell repertoires in COVID-19 (TCRdb year 2020). With regard to the full study: The collaborator samples originated in the United States, Italy and Spain and spanned the acute and convalescent phases of COVID-19. The repertoires were released in a freely available public database meant as a resource for research on the immune response to SARS-CoV-2. HLA class I and class II types, where available, came from metadata supplied by the sample provider rather than from assay-based typing. Deeply sampled blood TCRbeta repertoires from subjects exposed to, actively infected with, or recovered from COVID-19 were included in the dataset. Samples came from the ongoing ImmuneRACE study (first 160 participants) plus 1,254 subjects from 6 global collaborators. The sample metadata nearly always contained a de-identified subject ID, COVID-19 status, age in years and sex. The material from the prospective study consisted of cDNA or gDNA derived from T cells, B-cell-depleted T cells, or PBMCs. The paper's findings and limits, for the study overall: The amount of clinical and demographic metadata varied by source and participant and was provided uncurated.

TCRbeta CDR3 regions were amplified from genomic DNA by means of the immunoSEQ Assay, a bias-controlled multiplex PCR. From the authors' description of their analysis: The number of nucleated cells in each sample was estimated by amplification of reference gene primers within the assay. Sequence reads were collapsed and filtered to measure the absolute abundance of every unique TCRbeta CDR3 rearrangement. Productive Simpson clonality was computed per sample as the square root of Simpson's diversity index over productive rearrangements. Imported from immuneACCESS, the table was reduced by TCRdb to in-frame sequences with V and J called. These copies leave out some clones; in studies compared against another copy, an unresolved V gene accounts for under half, and the cause of the remainder is not known. The DNA gave D and trimming, while V, J and clone size come from that table. In this sample the table shows over 250,000 clones, approximately 85% of which occur a single time. Of the sample, 13% is held by the ten largest clones.

In this sample, this clone turned up once. Its antigen is still unknown. Qualities for individual bases were not recorded, and no much larger clone is one base off. Collaborating institutions collected whole blood in K2EDTA tubes following their own protocols. For TCRbeta analysis, collaborator samples were shipped as frozen whole blood, as isolated PBMCs, or as DNA extracted from either sample type. CDR1 LGHDT and CDR2 YNNKEL were looked up in the germline V gene (reference sequence). The CDR3 starts with the cysteine, ends with the phenylalanine, and has 11 residues. Only CDR3 DNA remains: 33 bases, in frame from the first base. V and J are truncated by 5 bases and 7 bases respectively, leaving an intervening sequence of 6 bases.

The receptor was isolated from a human donor in a cohort sampled during active COVID-19. Sample: peripheral blood. Rearrangement joined TRBV3-1 (or the pseudogene TRBV3-2) to TRBJ2-1; the D gene cannot be named for sure. The DNA is as follows: TGTGCCAGCAGCGTTCTTAATGAGCAGTTCTTC. Protein translation: CASSVLNEQFF.